The source of this TCR beta chain is a study of early T cells in non-severe SARS-CoV-2 infection. Across the study: The study sequenced bulk RNA from unsorted whole blood, with chains unpaired. Study results and caveats: Anti-spike CD8 responses were favored by VDJdb matching, which missed private and CD4 specificities.

TCRdb reanalysed the 5' RACE reads using MiXCR and keeps one entry per CDR3 protein. The sample comprises some 23,000 distinct CDR3 sequences, about 5.2% of which are singletons, and about 10% rests with the top ten. The CDR3 extends over 15 amino acids. CDR1 is SEHNR and CDR2 is FQNEAQ in the germline V gene (reference sequence). Of note for this clonotype: Its cognate antigen is unknown. A much more abundant neighbour one base away suggests this may be a read error.

This TCR derives from an adult who was a healthcare worker with PCR-confirmed SARS-CoV-2 infection or an uninfected control (not recorded which). The chain recombines TRBV7-9 with TRBJ1-6, with 7 bases aligning to TRBD1. The specimen was whole blood. CDR3 amino acids: CVSSPGGQYNSPLHF. The CDR3 bases are TGTGTCAGCAGCCCAGGGGGACAATATAATTCACCCCTCCACTTT. Supplemented by reference TRBV7-9 and TRBJ1-6, the full variable domain reads DTGVSQNPRHKITKRGQNVTFRCDPISEHNRLYWYRQTLGQGPEFLTYFQNEAQLEKSRLLSDRFSAERPKGSFSTLEIQRTEQGDSAMYLCVSSPGGQYNSPLHFGNGTRLTVT.